One sample yielded the 19 T cell receptor beta chains listed below, sequenced in a study of blood T cell repertoires in COVID-19. This table comes from immunoSEQ multiplex PCR, and its TCRdb copy is limited to in-frame clones, with some not included. The sample records about 26,000 clones, 66% being singletons. Sequenced: peripheral blood. These receptor sequences come from a man in his fifties or sixties with active or convalescent COVID-19.

The rearrangement uses TRBV10-3 and TRBJ1-1; maybe TRBD1 (5 bases). Deletions cut 8 bases from V and 4 bases from J, with 14 bases between. Per germline, CDR1 ENHRY and CDR2 SYGVKD. The CDR3 totals 13 residues. The CDR3 DNA sequence: TGTGCCATCGCTCTGCCCACAGGCACTGAAGCTTTCTTT. Protein: CAIALPTGTEAFF.

The chain joins TRBV30 to TRBJ1-3; D gene ambiguous. Looked up from germline, CDR1 is GTSNPN and CDR2 is SVGIG (reference sequence). V lost 8 bases to trimming and J lost 0 bases, with 8 bases between them. The CDR3 runs 12 residues. Here the CDR3 DNA reads TGTGCCACCTCGGGCTCTGGAAACACCATATATTTT. This gives the protein CATSGSGNTIYF. Drawing the rest from reference TRBV30 and TRBJ1-3, the complete variable domain is SQTIHQWPATLVQPVGSPLSLECTVEGTSNPNLYWYRQAAGRGLQLLFYSVGIGQISSEVPQNLSASRPQDRQFILSSKKLLLSDSGFYLCATSGSGNTIYFGEGSWLTVV.

The rearrangement joins TRBV2 to TRBJ2-1, with a tentative D call TRBD2 (6 bases). Trimming removed 6 bases from V and 7 bases from J, with 13 bases in between. The germline V gene encodes CDR1 SNHLY and CDR2 FYNNEI. The length of the CDR3 is 13 residues. The CDR3 DNA follows: TGTGCCAGCAGGGAGGGGCTAGGGAATGAGCAGTTCTTC. Its protein is CASREGLGNEQFF.

V gene TRBV4-1 combines with J gene TRBJ1-2, with a tentative D call TRBD1 (5 bases). V was shortened by 6 bases and J by 3 bases, with 17 bases between the two germline ends. The CDR3 is made up of 15 amino acids. In germline, CDR1 is MGHRA, CDR2 YSYEKL. CDR3 protein: CASSPGPRDHYGYTF. In nucleotides, the CDR3 is TGCGCCAGCAGTCCAGGGCCCCGCGACCACTATGGCTACACCTTC.

This clone was seen only a few times. The rearrangement joins TRBV6-1 to TRBJ1-1, with 8 bases matching TRBD1. Germline loops: CDR1 MNHNS, CDR2 SASEGT. V lost 2 bases and J lost 4; bases outside the gene matches: 3. The CDR3 covers 14 residues. CDR3 amino acids: CASSERQGTTEAFF. The DNA for the CDR3 is TGTGCCAGCAGTGAAAGACAGGGGACCACTGAAGCTTTCTTT.

This clone was counted between two and nine times. The chain recombines TRBV7-9 with TRBJ2-1, with TRBD2 matching over 11 bases. The CDR3 is made up of 18 amino acids. Germline V gene data show CDR1 as SEHNR and CDR2 as FQNEAQ (reference sequence). J lost 3 bases, V lost 5 bases, and 12 bases had no gene match. CDR3 coding DNA: TGTGCCAGCAGCCCGAAGAACAGACTAGCGGGATTCTACAATGAGCAGTTCTTC. Protein: CASSPKNRLAGFYNEQFF. Together with reference TRBV7-9 and TRBJ2-1, the CDR3 gives the full variable domain: DTGVSQNPRHKITKRGQNVTFRCDPISEHNRLYWYRQTLGQGPEFLTYFQNEAQLEKSRLLSDRFSAERPKGSFSTLEIQRTEQGDSAMYLCASSPKNRLAGFYNEQFFGPGTRLTVL.

The V and J genes are TRBV9 and TRBJ2-2; D is possibly TRBD2 (5 bases). Between the trimmed V and J ends, which lost 2 bases and 1 base, there was a span of 9 bases. The length of the CDR3 is 15 residues. Germline values: CDR1 SGDLS, CDR2 YYNGEE. CDR3 region: CASSVGSVNTGELFF. The CDR3 bases are TGTGCCAGCAGCGTGGGGAGCGTGAACACCGGGGAGCTGTTTTTT.

This clone was seen only a few times. The chain carries TRBV10-3 and TRBJ1-1; possibly TRBD1 for D (6 bases). The CDR3 runs 12 residues. In germline, CDR1 is ENHRY, CDR2 SYGVKD. Trimming left V 6 bases short and J 5 bases short, with 10 bases between. In DNA, the CDR3 is TGTGCCATCAGCACACAGGGTACTGAAGCTTTCTTT. Its protein is CAISTQGTEAFF.

This chain uses TRBV4-2 with TRBJ1-6, with TRBD1 identical over 8 bases. The ends lost 4 bases at V and 7 bases at J; junction bases unmatched: 6. This CDR3 region has 15 residues. Germline assignment: CDR1 LGHNA and CDR2 YNFKEQ. Here the CDR3 DNA reads TGTGCCAGCAGCCCTCAGGGGGCTCAGAATTCACCCCTCCACTTT. Residues: CASSPQGAQNSPLHF.

The chain has TRBV6-5 and TRBJ2-5, with TRBD2 identical over 14 bases. CDR1 is MNHEY, CDR2 SVGAGI, per germline. The CDR3 is made up of 15 amino acids. The J segment lost 5 bases and the V segment lost 6 bases, leaving 5 bases of the junction unmatched. This CDR3 reads CASSRLAGGLETQYF. The CDR3 DNA reads as TGTGCCAGCAGCCGACTAGCGGGAGGGCTGGAGACCCAGTACTTC.

This rearrangement joins TRBV6-5 to TRBJ1-5; D unclear. Per germline, CDR1 MNHEY and CDR2 SVGAGI. CDR3 length equals 16 residues. Trimming removed 2 bases from V and 2 bases from J, with 13 bases in between. For the CDR3, the DNA is TGTGCCAGCAGTTACAGTTTCCCCGAGGGCAATCAGCCCCAGCATTTT. Residues: CASSYSFPEGNQPQHF.

J is TRBJ1-3 and V is TRBV18; 8 bases fit TRBD1. This CDR3 is built from 15 residues. CDR1 and CDR2 from the germline V gene are KGHSH and LQKENI. V was pared by 2 bases and J by 4 bases, with 4 bases of the junction left unmatched. CDR3 sequence: CASSPSQGAGNTIYF. CDR3 sequence (DNA): TGTGCCAGCTCACCAAGTCAGGGGGCCGGAAACACCATATATTTT.

V and J are TRBV7-8 and TRBJ1-4; D possibly corresponds to TRBD1 (6 bases). The CDR3 runs 14 residues. V was trimmed by 1 base and J by 10 bases, leaving 13 bases between them. The germline CDR1 and CDR2 sequences are SGHVS and FQNEAQ. For the CDR3, the DNA is TGTGCCAGCAGCTTAGATAGGCAGGGGCTAAAACTGTTTTTT. The encoded protein is CASSLDRQGLKLFF. The whole variable domain, filled in from reference TRBV7-8 and TRBJ1-4, reads GAGVSQSPRYKVAKRGQDVALRCDPISGHVSLFWYQQALGQGPEFLTYFQNEAQLDKSGLPSDRFFAERPEGSVSTLKIQRTQQEDSAVYLCASSLDRQGLKLFFGSGTQLSVL.

This chain links TRBV7-9 with TRBJ1-6; the match to TRBD1 covers 10 bases. Germline V gene sequence: CDR1 SEHNR, CDR2 FQNEAQ (reference sequence). The ends lost 1 base at V and 9 bases at J; junction bases unmatched: 3. The CDR3 runs to 15 residues. The CDR3 protein is CASSLGQGASSPLHF. The CDR3 bases are TGTGCCAGCAGCTTAGGACAGGGGGCGAGTTCACCCCTCCACTTT.

The chain joins TRBV3-1 (or the pseudogene TRBV3-2) to TRBJ1-2; perhaps TRBD1 as D (5 bases). The CDR3 has 13 residues. The germline CDR1 and CDR2 sequences are LGHDT and YNNKEL (reference sequence). V was pared by 3 bases and J by 3 bases, with 8 bases between. The CDR3: CASSHPRDYGYTF. DNA of the CDR3: TGTGCCAGCAGCCACCCCAGGGACTATGGCTACACCTTC.

This rearrangement joins TRBV6-1 to TRBJ2-7; D ambiguous. V dropped 1 base and J dropped 5 bases, with 15 bases sitting between them. Looked up from germline, CDR1 is MNHNS and CDR2 is SASEGT. The CDR3 consists of 15 residues. CDR3 protein: CASSEEERVRDEQYF. The DNA of the CDR3 is TGTGCCAGCAGTGAAGAGGAACGGGTACGGGACGAGCAGTACTTC.

By frequency in the sample, this clone is medium-sized. The J gene is TRBJ1-1, the V gene TRBV5-4; D not certain. Germline-derived CDR1 and CDR2 are SGHNT and YYREEE (reference sequence). V was pared by 0 bases and J by 1 base, with 13 bases between. The CDR3 loop spans 16 amino acids. CDR3 region: CASSLASGMANTEAFF. The DNA of the CDR3 is TGTGCCAGCAGCTTGGCCTCGGGGATGGCGAACACTGAAGCTTTCTTT.

This clone has more than one count but fewer than ten. The J gene is TRBJ2-2, the V gene TRBV7-3; the D gene is possibly TRBD2 (5 bases). This CDR3 spans 14 amino acids. Germline CDR1 reads SGHTA; CDR2 reads FQGTGA. The ends were cut back, 5 bases at V and 7 bases at J, with 14 bases in the middle. The CDR3 reads CASSPGGLFGELFF. In DNA form, the CDR3 reads TGTGCCAGCAGCCCCGGAGGACTTTTCGGGGAGCTGTTTTTT.

This clone was counted a few times. V and J are TRBV5-1 and TRBJ1-6, with TRBD1 as a possible D gene (5 bases). CDR3 size: 14 residues. Germline CDR1 SGHRS, CDR2 YFSETQ. Trimming stripped 0 bases from V and 9 bases from J, with 10 bases between. CDR3 sequence reads: CASSLAGYGSPLHF. Written as DNA, the CDR3 is TGCGCCAGCAGCTTGGCAGGGTACGGTTCACCCCTCCACTTT.